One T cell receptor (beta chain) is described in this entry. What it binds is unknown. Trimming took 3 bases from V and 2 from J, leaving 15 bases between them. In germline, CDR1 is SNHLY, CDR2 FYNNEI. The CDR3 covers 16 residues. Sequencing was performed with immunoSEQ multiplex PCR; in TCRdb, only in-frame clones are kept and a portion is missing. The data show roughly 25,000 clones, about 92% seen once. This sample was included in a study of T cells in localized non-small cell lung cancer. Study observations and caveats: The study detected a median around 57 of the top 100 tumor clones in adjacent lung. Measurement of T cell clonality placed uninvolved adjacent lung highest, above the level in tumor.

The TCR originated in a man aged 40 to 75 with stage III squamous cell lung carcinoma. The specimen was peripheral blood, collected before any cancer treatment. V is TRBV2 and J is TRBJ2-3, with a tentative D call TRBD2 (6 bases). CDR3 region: CASSEGSGTNTDTQYF. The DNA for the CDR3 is TGTGCCAGCAGTGAGGGTAGCGGTACTAACACAGATACGCAGTATTTT.